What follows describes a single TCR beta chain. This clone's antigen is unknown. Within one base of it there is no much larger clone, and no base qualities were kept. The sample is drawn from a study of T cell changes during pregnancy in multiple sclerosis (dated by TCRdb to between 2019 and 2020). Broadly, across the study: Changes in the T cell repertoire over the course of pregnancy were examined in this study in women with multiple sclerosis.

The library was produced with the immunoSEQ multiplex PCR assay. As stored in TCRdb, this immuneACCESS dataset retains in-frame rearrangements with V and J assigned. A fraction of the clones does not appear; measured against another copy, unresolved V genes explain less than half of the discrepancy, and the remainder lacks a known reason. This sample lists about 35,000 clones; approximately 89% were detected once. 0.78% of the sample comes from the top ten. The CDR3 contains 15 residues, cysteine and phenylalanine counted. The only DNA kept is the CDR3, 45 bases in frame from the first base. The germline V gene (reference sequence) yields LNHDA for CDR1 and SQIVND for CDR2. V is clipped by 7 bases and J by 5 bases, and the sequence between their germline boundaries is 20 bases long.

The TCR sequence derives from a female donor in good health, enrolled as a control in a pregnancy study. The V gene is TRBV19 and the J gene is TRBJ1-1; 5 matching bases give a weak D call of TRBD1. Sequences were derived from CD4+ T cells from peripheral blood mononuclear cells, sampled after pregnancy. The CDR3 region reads CASNKLAGKMTEAFF. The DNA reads TGTGCCAGTAATAAATTGGCAGGGAAGATGACTGAAGCTTTCTTT.